This T cell receptor (beta chain) derives from a study of OX40 agonist ivuxolimab in advanced cancers. CDR3 length equals 15 residues. Germline V gives CDR1 SEHNR, CDR2 FQNEAQ (reference sequence). Trimming cost V 3 bases and J 4 bases; bases outside gene matches: 5. Here immunoSEQ multiplex PCR was the method, and the copy in TCRdb shows in-frame clones only, minus some. The data hold about 22,000 clones, with 75% to 90% observed a single time. This receptor was identified in an adult with an advanced solid tumor such as melanoma, head and neck, liver or kidney cancer. The source material was CD4+ or CD8+ T cells sorted from blood, sampled in a trial of the OX40 agonist ivuxolimab. The V and J genes are TRBV7-9 and TRBJ2-1, with 8 bases aligning to TRBD2. CDR3 nucleotides: TGTGCCAGCAGCTTCGGCGGGGGGACTTACAATGAGCAGTTCTTC. Translating it yields CASSFGGGTYNEQFF.